This TCR beta chain was obtained from a study of blood T cells in healthy people across ages. Sample-barcoded 5' priming and a J-beta primer mix drove a second PCR of 7 to 11 cycles. Individual samples furnished no less than 2.5 million CDR3-containing paired-end reads apiece. TCRdb redid the calling of the 5' RACE reads with MiXCR, one entry per CDR3 protein. Counted here are 1.8 million or so distinct CDR3 sequences, more than 35% occurring once; the ten biggest clones make up under 30%. Material: blood. This TCR derives from a human donor in good health.

The CDR3 nucleotides are TGTGCCAGCAGTAACCGGGCCTTTTACCCCACAGATACGCAGTATTTT. Translation gives CASSNRAFYPTDTQYF. The chain has TRBV2 and TRBJ2-3; no clear D. The CDR3 runs 16 residues. The germline gives CDR1 SNHLY, CDR2 FYNNEI. V was shortened by 5 bases and J by 2 bases, with 17 bases between the two germline ends. Full variable domain (missing parts from reference TRBV2 and TRBJ2-3): EPEVTQTPSHQVTQMGQEVILRCVPISNHLYFYWYRQILGQKVEFLVSFYNNEISEKSEIFDDQFSVERPDGSNFTLKIRSTKLEDSAMYFCASSNRAFYPTDTQYFGPGTRLTVL.